The next 6 T cell receptor beta chains were all read from a single sample in a study of identical twins. One entry per CDR3 protein results from TCRdb running MiXCR on the 5' RACE reads. The sample carries 700,000 to 950,000 distinct CDR3 sequences, about 12% recorded once. This sample also appeared in a second study, on yellow fever vaccine responses in identical twins.

Sequenced sample: PBMCs. The receptors were gathered from a woman between 18 and 30 years old in good health.

This chain uses TRBV7-8 with TRBJ2-5; D is unclear. The V gene's germline CDR1 is SGHVS and CDR2 FQNEAQ. The CDR3 sequence is 12 residues long. V was trimmed by 5 bases and J by 5 bases, leaving 9 bases between them. CDR3 bases: TGTGCCAGCAGCAATCAAAGGGAGACCCAGTACTTC. Protein sequence: CASSNQRETQYF. Drawing the rest from reference TRBV7-8 and TRBJ2-5, the complete variable domain is GAGVSQSPRYKVAKRGQDVALRCDPISGHVSLFWYQQALGQGPEFLTYFQNEAQLDKSGLPSDRFFAERPEGSVSTLKIQRTQQEDSAVYLCASSNQRETQYFGPGTRLLVL.

This clonotype was counted between two and nine times. The J gene is TRBJ1-1, the V gene TRBV10-3; 7 bases line up with TRBD1. Germline V gene sequence: CDR1 ENHRY, CDR2 SYGVKD. V lost 3 bases to trimming and J lost 4 bases; unmatched junction nucleotides: 2. The length of the CDR3 is 13 residues. CDR3 coding DNA: TGTGCCATCAGTGACACAGGGGTCACTGAAGCTTTCTTT. It specifies CAISDTGVTEAFF.

This clonotype was detected a few times. The CDR3 DNA reads as TGTGCCAGCACTCCGATCCGGGCTAGCGGGGAACAAGAGACCCAGTACTTC. It specifies CASTPIRASGEQETQYF. V is TRBV2 and J is TRBJ2-5; 9 nucleotides match TRBD2. Losses at the gene ends were 7 bases for V and 2 bases for J; bases not matched to a gene: 14. CDR3 size: 17 residues. Germline values: CDR1 SNHLY, CDR2 FYNNEI.

The rearrangement joins TRBV5-1 to TRBJ1-6; maybe TRBD1 (6 bases). V shed 4 bases and J shed 7 bases, with 27 bases lying between them. This CDR3 is built from 19 residues. The germline gives CDR1 SGHRS, CDR2 YFSETQ. In nucleotides, the CDR3 is TGCGCCAGCAGCGCCTCGGGACAAGGCCTCCGAGTGGGAAATTCACCCCTCCACTTT. Residues: CASSASGQGLRVGNSPLHF.

This clonotype was detected a few times. The J gene is TRBJ2-3, the V gene TRBV10-3; 12 bases match TRBD2. The trim removed 4 bases at V and 6 bases at J, leaving 11 bases unmatched. This CDR3 comprises 17 residues. From germline, CDR1 is ENHRY and CDR2 SYGVKD. CDR3 residues: CAISGSLAGGRCDTQYF. In DNA, the CDR3 is TGTGCCATCAGTGGATCTCTAGCGGGGGGGCGTTGCGATACGCAGTATTTT.

The sample holds many counts of this clonotype. This chain links TRBV4-1 with TRBJ1-1; D is unresolved. There are 17 residues in the CDR3. V was trimmed by 2 bases and J by 1 base, leaving 17 bases between them. The V gene's germline CDR1 is MGHRA and CDR2 YSYEKL. In nucleotides, the CDR3 is TGCGCCAGCAGCCAACTCGGGGTAATCATTGGGAACACTGAAGCTTTCTTT. This translates into CASSQLGVIIGNTEAFF.